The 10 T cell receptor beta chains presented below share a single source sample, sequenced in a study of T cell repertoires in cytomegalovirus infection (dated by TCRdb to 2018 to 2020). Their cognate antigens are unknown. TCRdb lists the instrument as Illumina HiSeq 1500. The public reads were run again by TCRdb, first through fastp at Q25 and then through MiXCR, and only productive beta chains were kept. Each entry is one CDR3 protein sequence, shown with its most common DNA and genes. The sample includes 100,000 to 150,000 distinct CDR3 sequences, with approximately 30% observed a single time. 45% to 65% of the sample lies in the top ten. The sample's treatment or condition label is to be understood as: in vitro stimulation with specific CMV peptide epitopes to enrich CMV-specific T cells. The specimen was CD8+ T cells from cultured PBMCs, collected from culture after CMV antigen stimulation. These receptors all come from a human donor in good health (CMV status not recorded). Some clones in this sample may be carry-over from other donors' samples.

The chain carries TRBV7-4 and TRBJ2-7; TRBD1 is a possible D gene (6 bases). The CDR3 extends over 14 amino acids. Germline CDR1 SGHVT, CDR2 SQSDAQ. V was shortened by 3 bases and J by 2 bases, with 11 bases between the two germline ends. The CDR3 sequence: CASSLTGHTYEQYF. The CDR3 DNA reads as TGTGCCAGCAGCTTGACAGGACATACCTACGAGCAGTACTTC.

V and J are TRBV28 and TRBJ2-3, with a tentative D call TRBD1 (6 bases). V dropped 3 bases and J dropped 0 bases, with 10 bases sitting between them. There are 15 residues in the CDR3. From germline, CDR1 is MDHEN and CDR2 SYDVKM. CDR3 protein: CASSLGADSTDTQYF. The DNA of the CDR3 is TGTGCCAGCAGTTTGGGGGCCGATAGCACAGATACGCAGTATTTT.

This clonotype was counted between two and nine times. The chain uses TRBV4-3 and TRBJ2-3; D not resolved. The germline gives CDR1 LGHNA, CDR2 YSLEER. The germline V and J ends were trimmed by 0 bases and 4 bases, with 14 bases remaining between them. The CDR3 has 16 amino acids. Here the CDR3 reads CASSQDLAKGADTQYF. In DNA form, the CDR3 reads TGCGCCAGCAGCCAAGATTTGGCTAAGGGCGCAGATACGCAGTATTTT.

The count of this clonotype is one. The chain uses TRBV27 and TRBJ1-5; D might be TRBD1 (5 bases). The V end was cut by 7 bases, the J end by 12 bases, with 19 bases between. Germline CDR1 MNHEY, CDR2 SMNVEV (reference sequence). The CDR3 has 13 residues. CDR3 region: CASKESGLGRQHF. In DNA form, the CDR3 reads TGTGCCAGCAAGGAAAGCGGGCTGGGGCGCCAGCATTTT.

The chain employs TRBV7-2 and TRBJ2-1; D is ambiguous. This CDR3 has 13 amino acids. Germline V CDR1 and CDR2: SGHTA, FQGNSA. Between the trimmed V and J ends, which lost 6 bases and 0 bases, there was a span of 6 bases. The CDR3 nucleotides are TGTGCCAGCAGGCCAAACTCCTACAATGAGCAGTTCTTC. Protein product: CASRPNSYNEQFF.

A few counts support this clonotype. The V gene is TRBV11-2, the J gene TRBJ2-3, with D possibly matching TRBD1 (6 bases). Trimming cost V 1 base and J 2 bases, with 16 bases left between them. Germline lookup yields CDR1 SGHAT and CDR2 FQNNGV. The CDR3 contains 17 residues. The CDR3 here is CASSLGSGVTFTDTQYF. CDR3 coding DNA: TGTGCCAGCAGCTTAGGTTCAGGGGTCACCTTCACAGATACGCAGTATTTT.

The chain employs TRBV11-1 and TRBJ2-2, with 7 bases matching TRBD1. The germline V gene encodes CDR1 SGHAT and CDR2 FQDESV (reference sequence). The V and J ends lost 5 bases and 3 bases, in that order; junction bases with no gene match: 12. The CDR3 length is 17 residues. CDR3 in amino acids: CASSIWATGIHTGELFF. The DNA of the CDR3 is TGTGCCAGCAGCATATGGGCGACAGGGATTCACACCGGGGAGCTGTTTTTT.

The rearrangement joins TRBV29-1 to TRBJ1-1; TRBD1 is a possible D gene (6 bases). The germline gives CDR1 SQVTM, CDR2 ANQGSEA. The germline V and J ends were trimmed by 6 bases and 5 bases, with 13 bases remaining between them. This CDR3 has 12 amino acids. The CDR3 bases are TGCAGCGTGGGGGTCCAGGGGACTGAAGCTTTCTTT. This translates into CSVGVQGTEAFF.

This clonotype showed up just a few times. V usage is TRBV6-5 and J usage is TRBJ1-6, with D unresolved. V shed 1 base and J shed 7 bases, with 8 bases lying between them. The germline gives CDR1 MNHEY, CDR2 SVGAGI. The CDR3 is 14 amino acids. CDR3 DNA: TGTGCCAGCAGTTACTTTTCAGTGAATTCACCCCTCCACTTT. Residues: CASSYFSVNSPLHF.

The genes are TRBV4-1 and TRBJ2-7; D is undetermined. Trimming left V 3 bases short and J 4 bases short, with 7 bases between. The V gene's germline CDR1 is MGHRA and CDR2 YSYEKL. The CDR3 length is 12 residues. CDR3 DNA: TGCGCCAGCAGCCACCACGGATACGAGCAGTACTTC. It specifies CASSHHGYEQYF.